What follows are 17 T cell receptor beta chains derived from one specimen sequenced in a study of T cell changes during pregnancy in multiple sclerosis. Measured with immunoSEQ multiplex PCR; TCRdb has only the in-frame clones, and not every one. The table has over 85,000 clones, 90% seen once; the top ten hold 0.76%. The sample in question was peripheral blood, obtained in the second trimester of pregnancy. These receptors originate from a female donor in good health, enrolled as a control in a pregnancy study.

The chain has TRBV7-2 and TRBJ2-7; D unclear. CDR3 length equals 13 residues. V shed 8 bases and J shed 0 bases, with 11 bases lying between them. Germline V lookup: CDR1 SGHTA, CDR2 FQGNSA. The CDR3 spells CASGPTFSYEQYF. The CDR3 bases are TGTGCCAGCGGCCCGACTTTCTCCTACGAGCAGTACTTC.

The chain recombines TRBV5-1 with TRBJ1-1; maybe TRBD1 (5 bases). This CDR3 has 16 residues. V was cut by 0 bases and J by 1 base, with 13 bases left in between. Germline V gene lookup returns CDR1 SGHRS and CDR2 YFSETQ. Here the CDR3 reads CASSLGALGANTEAFF. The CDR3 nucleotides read TGCGCCAGCAGCTTGGGGGCCTTAGGGGCGAACACTGAAGCTTTCTTT.

CDR3 nucleotides: TGTGCCAGCAGCAGACGAGGACTTGACAACAATGAGCAGTTCTTC. It specifies CASSRRGLDNNEQFF. The rearrangement joins TRBV9 to TRBJ2-1; D perhaps matches TRBD2 (5 bases). Germline V CDR1 and CDR2: SGDLS, YYNGEE. Trimming stripped 4 bases from V and 5 bases from J, with 16 bases between. CDR3 size: 15 residues.

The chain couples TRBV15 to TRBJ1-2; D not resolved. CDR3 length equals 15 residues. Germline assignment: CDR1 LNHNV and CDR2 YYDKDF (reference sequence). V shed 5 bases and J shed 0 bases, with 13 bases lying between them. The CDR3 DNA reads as TGTGCCACCAGCGGTACGGAACGGGCTAACTATGGCTACACCTTC. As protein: CATSGTERANYGYTF.

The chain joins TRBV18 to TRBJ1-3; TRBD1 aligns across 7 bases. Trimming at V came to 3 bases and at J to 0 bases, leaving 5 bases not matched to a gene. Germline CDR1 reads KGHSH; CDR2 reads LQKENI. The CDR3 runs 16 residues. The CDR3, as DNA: TGTGCCAGCTCACCGGGGACAGCCCGCTCTGGAAACACCATATATTTT. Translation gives CASSPGTARSGNTIYF.

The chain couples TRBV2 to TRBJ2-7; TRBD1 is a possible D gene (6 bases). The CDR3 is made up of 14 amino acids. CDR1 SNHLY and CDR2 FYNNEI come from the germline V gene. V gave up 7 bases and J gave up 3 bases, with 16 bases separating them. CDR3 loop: CASKGDARVYEQYF. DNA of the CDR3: TGTGCCAGCAAGGGGGACGCGAGGGTCTACGAGCAGTACTTC.

The CDR3 region has the DNA TGTGCCAGCAGTGAAGCTTCCGGGACAGGGGTGAGGAACACTGAAGCTTTCTTT. It encodes CASSEASGTGVRNTEAFF. The chain combines TRBV6-1 with TRBJ1-1, with TRBD1 identical over 10 bases. CDR1 is MNHNS, CDR2 SASEGT, per germline. Trimming removed 0 bases from V and 1 base from J; junction bases left unmatched: 8. The CDR3 spans 18 residues.

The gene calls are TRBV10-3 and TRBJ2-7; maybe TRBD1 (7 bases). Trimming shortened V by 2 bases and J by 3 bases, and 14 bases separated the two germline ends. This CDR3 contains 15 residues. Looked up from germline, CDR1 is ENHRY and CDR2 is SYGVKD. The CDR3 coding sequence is TGTGCCATCAGTGAGGAAGCAGGGGGGTTCTACGAGCAGTACTTC. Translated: CAISEEAGGFYEQYF.

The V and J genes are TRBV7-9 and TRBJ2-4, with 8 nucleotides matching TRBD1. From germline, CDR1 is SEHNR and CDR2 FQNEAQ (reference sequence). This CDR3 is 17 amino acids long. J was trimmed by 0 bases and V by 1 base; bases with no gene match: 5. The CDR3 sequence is CASSLGLDRGAKNIQYF. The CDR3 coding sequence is TGTGCCAGCAGCTTAGGGCTCGACAGGGGAGCCAAAAACATTCAGTACTTC.

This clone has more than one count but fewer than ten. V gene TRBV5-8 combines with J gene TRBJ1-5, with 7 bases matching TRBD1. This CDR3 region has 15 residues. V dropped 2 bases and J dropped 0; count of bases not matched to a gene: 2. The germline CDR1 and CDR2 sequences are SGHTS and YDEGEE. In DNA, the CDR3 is TGTGCCAGCAGCTTAGGGACAGCTAGCAATCAGCCCCAGCATTTT. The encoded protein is CASSLGTASNQPQHF.

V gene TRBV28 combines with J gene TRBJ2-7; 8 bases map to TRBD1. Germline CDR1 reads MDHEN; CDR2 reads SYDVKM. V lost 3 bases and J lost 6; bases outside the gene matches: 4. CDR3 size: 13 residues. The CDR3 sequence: CASSFRDRSEQYF. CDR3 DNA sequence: TGTGCCAGCAGTTTCCGGGACAGGAGCGAGCAGTACTTC. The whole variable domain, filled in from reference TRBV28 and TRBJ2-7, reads DVKVTQSSRYLVKRTGEKVFLECVQDMDHENMFWYRQDPGLGLRLIYFSYDVKMKEKGDIPEGYSVSREKKERFSLILESASTNQTSMYLCASSFRDRSEQYFGPGTRLTVT.

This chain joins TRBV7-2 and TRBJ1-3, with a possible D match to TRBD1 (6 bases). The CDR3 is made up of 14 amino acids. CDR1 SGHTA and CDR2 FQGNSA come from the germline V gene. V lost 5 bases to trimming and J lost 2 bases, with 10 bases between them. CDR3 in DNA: TGTGCCAGCAGCCGGGGGGGGCCTGGAAACACCATATATTTT. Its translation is CASSRGGPGNTIYF. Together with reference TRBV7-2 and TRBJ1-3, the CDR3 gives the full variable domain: GAGVSQSPSNKVTEKGKDVELRCDPISGHTALYWYRQSLGQGLEFLIYFQGNSAPDKSGLPSDRFSAERTGGSVSTLTIQRTQQEDSAVYLCASSRGGPGNTIYFGEGSWLTVV.

CDR3 residues: CASSFLKPDTQDGYTF. The CDR3 coding sequence is TGCGCCAGCAGCTTTCTTAAGCCAGACACCCAGGATGGCTACACCTTC. The rearrangement uses TRBV5-1 and TRBJ1-2; D ambiguous. V dropped 2 bases and J dropped 6 bases, with 20 bases sitting between them. This CDR3 comprises 16 residues. Per the germline V gene, CDR1 is SGHRS and CDR2 is YFSETQ.

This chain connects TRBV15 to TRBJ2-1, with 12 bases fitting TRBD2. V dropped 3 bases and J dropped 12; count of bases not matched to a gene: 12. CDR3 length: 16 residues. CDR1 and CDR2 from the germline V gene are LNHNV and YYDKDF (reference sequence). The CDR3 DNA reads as TGTGCCACCAGCAGTGTAACTAGCGGGGGGCTGGGGAGGCAGTTCTTC. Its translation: CATSSVTSGGLGRQFF. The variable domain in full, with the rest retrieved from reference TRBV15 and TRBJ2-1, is DAMVIQNPRYQVTQFGKPVTLSCSQTLNHNVMYWYQQKSSQAPKLLFHYYDKDFNNEADTPDNFQSRRPNTSFCFLDIRSPGLGDTAMYLCATSSVTSGGLGRQFFGPGTRLTVL.

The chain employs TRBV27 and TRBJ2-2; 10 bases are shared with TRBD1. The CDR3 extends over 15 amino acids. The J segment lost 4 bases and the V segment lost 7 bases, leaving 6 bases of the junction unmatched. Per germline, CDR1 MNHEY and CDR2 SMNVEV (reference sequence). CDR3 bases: TGTGCCAGCACCCCGGGACAGGGGCTCACCGGGGAGCTGTTTTTT. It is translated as CASTPGQGLTGELFF.

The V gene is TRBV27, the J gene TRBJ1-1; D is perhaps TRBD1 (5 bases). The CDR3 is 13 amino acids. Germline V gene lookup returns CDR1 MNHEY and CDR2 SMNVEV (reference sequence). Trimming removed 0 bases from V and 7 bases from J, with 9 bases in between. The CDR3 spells CASSLSGGSEAFF. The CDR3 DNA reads TGTGCCAGCAGTTTATCGGGGGGTAGTGAAGCTTTCTTT.

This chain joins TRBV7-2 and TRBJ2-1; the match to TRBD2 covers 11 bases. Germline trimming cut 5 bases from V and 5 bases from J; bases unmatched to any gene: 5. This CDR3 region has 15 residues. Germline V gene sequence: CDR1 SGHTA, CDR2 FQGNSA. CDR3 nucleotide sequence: TGTGCCAGCAGCCGGGGACTAGCGGTCGACAATGAGCAGTTCTTC. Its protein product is CASSRGLAVDNEQFF. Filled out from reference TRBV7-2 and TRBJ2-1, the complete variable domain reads GAGVSQSPSNKVTEKGKDVELRCDPISGHTALYWYRQSLGQGLEFLIYFQGNSAPDKSGLPSDRFSAERTGGSVSTLTIQRTQQEDSAVYLCASSRGLAVDNEQFFGPGTRLTVL.